The 7 T cell receptor beta chains presented below share a single source sample, sequenced in a study of blood T cells in healthy people across ages. A J-beta primer mix and a sample-barcoded 5' primer were used in a second PCR of about 7 to 12 cycles. MiXCR, applied by TCRdb to the 5' RACE reads, yields one record per CDR3 protein. Found here are approximately 690,000 distinct CDR3 sequences, roughly three fifths of them singletons; the top ten hold 35% to 40%. Sequencing was performed on blood. Every receptor here comes from a man between 60 and 75 years old in good health.

There are a few counts of this clonotype. The chain recombines TRBV3-1 with TRBJ1-2; D remains ambiguous. The CDR3 totals 15 residues. Germline CDR1 is LGHDT and CDR2 is YNNKEL (reference sequence). Trimming took off 0 bases at V and 0 bases at J, with 8 bases between the two ends. CDR3 sequence: CASSQEEASNYGYTF. CDR3 DNA: TGTGCCAGCAGCCAAGAAGAAGCTTCTAACTATGGCTACACCTTC.

This chain joins TRBV29-1 and TRBJ2-7; a possible D gene is TRBD2 (6 bases). CDR3 length equals 13 residues. The germline CDR1 and CDR2 sequences are SQVTM and ANQGSEA. V was clipped by 7 bases and J by 5 bases, with 18 bases between them. The CDR3 DNA reads TGCAGCGCCATGATTCACGGGGGTGACGAGCAGTACTTC. Its protein product is CSAMIHGGDEQYF.

This clonotype was observed a handful of times. The chain couples TRBV2 to TRBJ2-5, with 7 bases aligning to TRBD2. The junction had 9 bases not matched to a gene; V was cut back by 1 base and J by 7 bases. Germline assignment: CDR1 SNHLY and CDR2 FYNNEI. The CDR3 runs 15 residues. CDR3 region: CASSEDFAGRATQYF. CDR3 nucleotide sequence: TGTGCCAGCAGTGAAGACTTTGCGGGGAGGGCGACCCAGTACTTC.

This chain uses TRBV2 with TRBJ2-4, with 8 bases lining up with TRBD1. The CDR3 totals 16 residues. J lost 3 bases, V lost 3 bases, and 7 bases had no gene match. In germline, CDR1 is SNHLY, CDR2 FYNNEI. The CDR3 sequence: CASSEGQAPIKNIQYF. The CDR3 coding sequence is TGTGCCAGCAGTGAGGGACAGGCCCCTATCAAAAACATTCAGTACTTC.

The J gene is TRBJ1-2, the V gene TRBV2; tentative D call: TRBD1 (5 bases). The germline CDR1 and CDR2 sequences are SNHLY and FYNNEI. This CDR3 has 11 residues. Trimming pared 4 bases from V and 7 bases from J, leaving 7 bases between. The CDR3, as DNA: TGTGCCAGCAGTGCGGACACTGGCTACACCTTC. It is translated as CASSADTGYTF.

This clonotype came up a few times. Here the CDR3 DNA reads TGTGCCAGCAGCCTTCGACTAGCGGGGGCCTACAATGAGCAGTTCTTC. Residues: CASSLRLAGAYNEQFF. This chain connects TRBV5-5 to TRBJ2-1; TRBD2 agrees at 12 bases. Germline V gene lookup returns CDR1 SGHKS and CDR2 YYEKEE (reference sequence). Unmatched junction bases numbered 4, after V lost 4 bases and J lost 2 bases. This CDR3 has 16 residues.

The V and J genes are TRBV5-1 and TRBJ2-1; 12 bases align to TRBD1. This CDR3 has 16 amino acids. Trimming removed 6 bases from V and 7 bases from J; junction bases left unmatched: 11. CDR1 is SGHRS and CDR2 is YFSETQ in the germline V gene. CDR3 nucleotides: TGCGCCAGCAAGGTAGGGGGACAGGGGGCAAAGAATGAGCAGTTCTTC. Protein sequence: CASKVGGQGAKNEQFF.